The clone carrying this T cell receptor beta chain came up a few times. Its antigen is not known. The sample is drawn from a study of CD8 T cells in ankylosing spondylitis. Study-level results: Matched ankylosing spondylitis synovial fluid reportedly showed significant enrichment of disease-linked clones. One TCR beta motif, made up of eight highly homologous variants, appeared characteristic of ankylosing spondylitis blood.

V lost 4 bases, J lost 3 bases, and 19 bases lay in between. Germline V lookup: CDR1 MDHEN, CDR2 SYDVKM. The CDR3 contains 16 residues. As the method for making TCR beta libraries, quantitative 5'-RACE with molecular barcodes was used. One entry per CDR3 protein results from TCRdb running MiXCR on the 5' RACE reads. The data show some 220,000 distinct CDR3 sequences, about 7% seen once. The material sequenced was blood, either unsorted or a sorted T cell fraction (not recorded which). This chain links TRBV28 with TRBJ2-7; weak D call: TRBD1 (6 bases). The sequence was collected from a male donor with ankylosing spondylitis. CDR3 loop: CASSSTGSAAFYEQYF. CDR3 bases: TGTGCCAGCAGTTCCACAGGGAGCGCGGCTTTCTACGAGCAGTACTTC. Together with reference TRBV28 and TRBJ2-7, the CDR3 gives the full variable domain: DVKVTQSSRYLVKRTGEKVFLECVQDMDHENMFWYRQDPGLGLRLIYFSYDVKMKEKGDIPEGYSVSREKKERFSLILESASTNQTSMYLCASSSTGSAAFYEQYFGPGTRLTVT.